This TCR beta chain came from a study of esophageal squamous cell carcinoma under preoperative chemotherapy (dated by TCRdb to 2017 to 2018). For the study in its entirety: TCR repertoires were profiled in both peripheral blood T cells and tumor-infiltrating lymphocytes. The effects of paclitaxel-nedaplatin chemotherapy on T-cell receptor repertoires in patients with esophageal squamous cell carcinoma were assessed. Roughly five patients with primary esophageal squamous cell carcinoma were included in the cohort. Repertoires from samples obtained before paclitaxel-nedaplatin therapy were compared with repertoires from samples obtained after paclitaxel-nedaplatin therapy.

The label giving this sample's time point can be read as: after preoperative PTX-NDP chemotherapy. Paclitaxel-nedaplatin was administered to patients as preoperative chemotherapy before surgery. The germline V gene provides CDR1 LGHNT and CDR2 FRNRAP. V trim: 10 bases; J trim: 6 bases; unmatched bases: 6. The CDR3 has 13 amino acids, counting the end cysteine and phenylalanine. Only the CDR3 part of the read is kept: 39 bases, read in frame from the first base. What the study reported, not specific to this receptor: Rather than arising solely from local clonal changes, post-treatment tumor-infiltrating lymphocytes appeared to come partly from peripheral T cells that migrated into the tumor. After chemotherapy, TCR diversity rose significantly in peripheral T cells, but this increase was not seen in tumor-infiltrating lymphocytes. Immediate and substantial changes in clonotype frequency were induced by paclitaxel-nedaplatin therapy, and contraction rather than amplification was more likely to be observed among abundant clones. The cohort was small, with only 5 or 6 patients with esophageal squamous cell carcinoma analyzed.

As a fraction of the sample, this clonotype is medium-sized (0.01 to 0.1%). The antigen it binds to is not known. The record has no base qualities; no much larger clone is one base away. Libraries were constructed by PCR. Sequencing relied on a HiSeq X Ten. High-throughput sequencing was used to characterize TCR repertoires. TCRdb cleaned the public reads at Q25 with fastp, built clones with MiXCR and kept in-frame beta chains. When rows share a CDR3 protein, they turn into one entry using the most common DNA and genes. This sample is represented by around 34,000 distinct CDR3 sequences; 52% of them were singletons. The ten largest clonotypes hold 20% to 25% of the sample.

Recombination linked TRBV12-5 to TRBJ2-2, and TRBD2 aligns with 9 junction nucleotides. The biological material was taken from a patient given preoperative chemotherapy. The receptor's source is a human donor with esophageal squamous cell carcinoma. The donor label of this sample is uncertain. The CDR3 in this case is CATSGTSPGELFF. The nucleotide sequence reads as follows: TGTGCTACCTCCGGGACTAGCCCCGGGGAGCTGTTTTTT.